The 5 T cell receptor beta chains in this list originate from one sample, sequenced in a study of blood T cells in healthy people across ages. A J-beta primer mix and a sample-barcoded 5' primer were used in a second PCR of roughly 7 to 12 cycles. In TCRdb, the 5' RACE reads were re-called with MiXCR into one record per CDR3 protein. There are more than 650,000 distinct CDR3 sequences in the sample; around a fifth occur only once, and around a fifth lies in the top ten. The sequencing input was blood. The receptors here all came from a man between 65 and 79 years old in good health.

CDR3 in DNA: TGTGCCAGCAGCTCCGGGACTAGCGGGAGAAGGGTAGAGACCCAGTACTTC. This translates into CASSSGTSGRRVETQYF. This chain connects TRBV7-9 to TRBJ2-5; 14 bases agree with TRBD2. The CDR3 runs to 17 residues. Germline V gene data show CDR1 as SEHNR and CDR2 as FQNEAQ (reference sequence). V shed 4 bases, J shed 4 bases, and the junction held 8 bases outside the gene matches.

This clonotype appeared a few times. The chain joins TRBV7-9 to TRBJ2-3; TRBD2 aligns across 7 bases. The CDR3 spans 16 residues. The J segment lost 3 bases and the V segment lost 5 bases, leaving 11 bases of the junction unmatched. Germline V lookup: CDR1 SEHNR, CDR2 FQNEAQ (reference sequence). The CDR3 is CASSPGPGGPTDTQYF. The CDR3 DNA is TGTGCCAGCAGCCCTGGCCCGGGAGGACCGACAGATACGCAGTATTTT.

This clonotype occurred many times. This chain uses TRBV7-2 with TRBJ2-1; D remains ambiguous. The CDR3 runs 14 residues. Germline V CDR1 and CDR2: SGHTA, FQGNSA. The ends were cut back, 1 base at V and 6 bases at J, with 10 bases in the middle. The chain's CDR3 is CASSLVVLINEQFF. The DNA of the CDR3 is TGTGCCAGCAGCTTAGTAGTTCTAATCAATGAGCAGTTCTTC.

The chain combines TRBV10-3 with TRBJ2-5; TRBD1 aligns across 8 bases. The DNA end favors TRBJ2-1, so the J call may be wrong. Germline V gene lookup returns CDR1 ENHRY and CDR2 SYGVKD. The CDR3 length is 13 residues. DNA for the CDR3: TGTGCCATCGGGATGACAGGGGTCGATGAGCAGTTCTTC. Translating gives CAIGMTGVDEQFF.

This chain uses TRBV6-5 with TRBJ1-1; D remains ambiguous. This CDR3 comprises 11 residues. The germline gives CDR1 MNHEY, CDR2 SVGAGI. Between the trimmed V and J ends, which lost 9 bases and 4 bases, there was a span of 9 bases. In nucleotides, the CDR3 is TGTGCCAGTATCTGGGCCACTGAAGCTTTCTTT. It codes for CASIWATEAFF.